This T cell receptor beta chain was sequenced during a study of somatic mutations in cytotoxic T cells in rheumatoid arthritis. In the study overall: Flow sorting yielded some V beta antibody-stained T-cell populations at nearly 100% purity, among them V beta1+ cells sequenced for TCRB.

This clone was seen more than once but under ten times. Its target is not known. Under the authors' procedure: The authors compared patient CD8+ clones larger than 1% against published virus-specific TCRB sequences. Only a few of these clones matched. Method: immunoSEQ multiplex PCR; TCRdb's copy keeps in-frame clones and lacks some. From that table come the V and J calls and clone size; the DNA was used to work out D and trimming. The sample shows around 7,400 clones, around 87% of them seen only once. Germline V gives CDR1 SGHVS, CDR2 FNYEAQ. V lost 4 bases and J 10 bases, leaving 14 bases between the germline ends. This CDR3 is built from 13 residues. Study-wide results and caveats: TRBV07's slight underrepresentation, observed in rheumatoid arthritis patients, lacked adjustment for multiple comparisons. Only rheumatoid arthritis patients, not healthy controls, showed CD8+ clonality increasing with age.

The source of this sequence is a man aged 40-55 years with rheumatoid arthritis. The chain has TRBV7-6 and TRBJ2-1; perhaps TRBD1 as D (6 bases). What was sequenced was CD8+ T cells sorted from blood. The CDR3 region is CASSSFTGNEQFF. The CDR3 coding sequence is TGTGCCAGCAGCTCCTTTACAGGGAACGAGCAGTTCTTC.